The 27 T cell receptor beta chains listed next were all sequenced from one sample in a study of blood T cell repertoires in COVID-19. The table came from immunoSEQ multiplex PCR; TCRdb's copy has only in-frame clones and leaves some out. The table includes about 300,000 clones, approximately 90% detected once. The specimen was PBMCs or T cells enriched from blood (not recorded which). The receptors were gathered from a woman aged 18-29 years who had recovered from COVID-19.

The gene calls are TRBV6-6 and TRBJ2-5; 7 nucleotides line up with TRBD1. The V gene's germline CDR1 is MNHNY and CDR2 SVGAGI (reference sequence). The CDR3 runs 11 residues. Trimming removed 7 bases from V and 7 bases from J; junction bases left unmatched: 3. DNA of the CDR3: TGTGCCAGCACCTCAGGGGGGACCCAGTACTTC. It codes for CASTSGGTQYF.

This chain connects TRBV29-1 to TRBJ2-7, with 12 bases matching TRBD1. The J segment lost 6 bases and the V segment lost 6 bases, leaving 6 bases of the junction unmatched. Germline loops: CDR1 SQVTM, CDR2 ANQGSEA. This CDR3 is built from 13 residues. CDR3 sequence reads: CSVPGTGGFEQYF. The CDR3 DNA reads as TGCAGCGTCCCCGGGACAGGGGGCTTCGAGCAGTACTTC.

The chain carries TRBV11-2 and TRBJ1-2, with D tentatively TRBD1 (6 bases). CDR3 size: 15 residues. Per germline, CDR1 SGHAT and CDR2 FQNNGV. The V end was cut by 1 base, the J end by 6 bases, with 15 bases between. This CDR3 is CASSLAGGRADGYTF. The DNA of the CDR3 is TGTGCCAGCAGCTTAGCGGGGGGCAGGGCTGATGGCTACACCTTC.

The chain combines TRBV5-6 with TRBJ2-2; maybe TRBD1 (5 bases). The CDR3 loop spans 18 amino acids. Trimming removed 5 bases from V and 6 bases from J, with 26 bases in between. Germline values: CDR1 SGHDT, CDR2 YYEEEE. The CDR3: CASSPAARVGLSAGELFF. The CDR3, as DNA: TGTGCCAGCAGTCCGGCGGCCAGGGTAGGCTTATCGGCCGGGGAGCTGTTTTTT.

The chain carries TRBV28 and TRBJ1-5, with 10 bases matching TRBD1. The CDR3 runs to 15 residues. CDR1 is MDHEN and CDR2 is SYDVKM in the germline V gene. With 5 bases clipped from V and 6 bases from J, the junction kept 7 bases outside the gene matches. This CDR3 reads CASSPEGQGRQPQHF. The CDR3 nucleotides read TGTGCCAGCAGTCCGGAGGGACAGGGGCGTCAGCCCCAGCATTTT.

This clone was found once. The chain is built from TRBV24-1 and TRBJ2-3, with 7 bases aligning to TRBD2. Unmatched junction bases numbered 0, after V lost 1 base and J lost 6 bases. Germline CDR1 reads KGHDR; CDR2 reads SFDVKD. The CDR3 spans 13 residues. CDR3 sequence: CATSDLAGDTQYF. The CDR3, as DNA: TGTGCCACCAGTGATTTAGCGGGGGATACGCAGTATTTT.

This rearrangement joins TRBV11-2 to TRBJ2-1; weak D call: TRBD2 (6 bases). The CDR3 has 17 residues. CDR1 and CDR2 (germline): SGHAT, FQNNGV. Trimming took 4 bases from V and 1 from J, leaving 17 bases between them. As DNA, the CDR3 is TGTGCCAGCAGCTCCCATCGGGAGTATCGATCCTACAATGAGCAGTTCTTC. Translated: CASSSHREYRSYNEQFF.

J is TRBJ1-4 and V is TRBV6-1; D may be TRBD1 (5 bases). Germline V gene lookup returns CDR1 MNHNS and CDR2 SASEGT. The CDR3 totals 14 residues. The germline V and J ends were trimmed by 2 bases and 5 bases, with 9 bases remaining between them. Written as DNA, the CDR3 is TGTGCCAGCAGTGAAACAAGGGGCAATGAAAAACTGTTTTTT. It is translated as CASSETRGNEKLFF.

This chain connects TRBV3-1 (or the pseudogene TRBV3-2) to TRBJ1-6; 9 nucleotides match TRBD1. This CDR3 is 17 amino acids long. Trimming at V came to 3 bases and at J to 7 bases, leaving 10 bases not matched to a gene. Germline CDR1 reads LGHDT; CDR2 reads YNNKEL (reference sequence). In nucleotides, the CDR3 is TGTGCCAGCAGCCAGGATTCCACCGGGACAGGGAATTCACCCCTCCACTTT. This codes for CASSQDSTGTGNSPLHF.

The CDR3 region has the DNA TGTGCCAGCAGCCCGGGGGGGGACACTGAAGCTTTCTTT. Amino acid sequence: CASSPGGDTEAFF. The chain links TRBV12-3 or TRBV12-4 to TRBJ1-1; a possible D gene is TRBD1 (5 bases). The germline V and J ends were trimmed by 6 bases and 3 bases, with 11 bases remaining between them. The CDR3 runs to 13 residues.

CDR3 residues: CAWTSGVNYEQYF. In nucleotides, the CDR3 is TGTGCCTGGACGTCTGGAGTTAACTACGAGCAGTACTTC. This sequence joins TRBV30 and TRBJ2-7; the D is unclear. Per the germline V gene, CDR1 is GTSNPN and CDR2 is SVGIG (reference sequence). V was shortened by 4 bases and J by 3 bases, with 13 bases between the two germline ends. CDR3 length equals 13 residues.

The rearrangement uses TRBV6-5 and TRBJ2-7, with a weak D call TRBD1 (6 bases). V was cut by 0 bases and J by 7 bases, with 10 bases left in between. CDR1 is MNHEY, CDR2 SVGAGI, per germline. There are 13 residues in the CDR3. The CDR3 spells CASSYSTGGEQYF. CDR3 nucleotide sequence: TGTGCCAGCAGTTACTCGACAGGCGGGGAGCAGTACTTC.

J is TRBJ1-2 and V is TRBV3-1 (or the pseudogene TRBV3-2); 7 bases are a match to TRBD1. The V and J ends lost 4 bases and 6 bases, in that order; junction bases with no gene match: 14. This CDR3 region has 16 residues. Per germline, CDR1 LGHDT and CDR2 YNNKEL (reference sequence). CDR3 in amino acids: CASSRKGTVGGDGYTF. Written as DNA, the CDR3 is TGTGCCAGCAGCCGCAAGGGGACAGTAGGGGGAGATGGCTACACCTTC.

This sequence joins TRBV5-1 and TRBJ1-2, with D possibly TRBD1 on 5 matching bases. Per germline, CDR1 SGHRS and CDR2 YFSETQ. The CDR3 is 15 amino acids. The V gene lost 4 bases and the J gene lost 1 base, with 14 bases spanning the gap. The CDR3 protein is CASSPGGTVNYGYTF. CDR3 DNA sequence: TGCGCCAGCAGCCCCGGGGGTACGGTTAACTATGGCTACACCTTC.

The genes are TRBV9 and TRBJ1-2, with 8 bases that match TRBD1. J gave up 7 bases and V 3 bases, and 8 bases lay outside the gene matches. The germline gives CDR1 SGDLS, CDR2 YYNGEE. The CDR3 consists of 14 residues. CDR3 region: CASSAGGQAGGYTF. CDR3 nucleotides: TGTGCCAGCAGCGCGGGGGGACAGGCGGGTGGCTACACCTTC. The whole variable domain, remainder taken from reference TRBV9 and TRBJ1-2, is DSGVTQTPKHLITATGQRVTLRCSPRSGDLSVYWYQQSLDQGLQFLIQYYNGEERAKGNILERFSAQQFPDLHSELNLSSLELGDSALYFCASSAGGQAGGYTFGSGTRLTVV.

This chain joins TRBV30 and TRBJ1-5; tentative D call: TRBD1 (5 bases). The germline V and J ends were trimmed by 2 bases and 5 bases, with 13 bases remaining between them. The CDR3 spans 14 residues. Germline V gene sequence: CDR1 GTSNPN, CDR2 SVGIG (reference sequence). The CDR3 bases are TGTGCCTGGAGTCGACGGGACTTTGATCAGCCCCAGCATTTT. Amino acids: CAWSRRDFDQPQHF.

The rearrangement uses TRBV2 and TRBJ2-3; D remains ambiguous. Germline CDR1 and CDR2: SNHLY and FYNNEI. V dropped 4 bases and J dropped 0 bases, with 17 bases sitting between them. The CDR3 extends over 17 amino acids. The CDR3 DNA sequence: TGTGCCAGCAGTGTCCTATCCTATTACCCTAGCACAGATACGCAGTATTTT. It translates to CASSVLSYYPSTDTQYF.

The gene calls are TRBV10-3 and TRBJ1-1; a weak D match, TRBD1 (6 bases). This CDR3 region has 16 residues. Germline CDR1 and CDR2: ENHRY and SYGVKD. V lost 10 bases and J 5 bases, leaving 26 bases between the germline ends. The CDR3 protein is CATSRRGAIGSTEAFF. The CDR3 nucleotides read TGTGCCACCTCCCGGCGGGGGGCAATAGGGAGTACTGAAGCTTTCTTT.

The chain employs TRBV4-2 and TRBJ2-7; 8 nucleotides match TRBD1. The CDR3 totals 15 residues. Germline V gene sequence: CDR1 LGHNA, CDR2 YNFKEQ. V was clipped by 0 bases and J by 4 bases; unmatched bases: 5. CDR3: CASSQEAGGQYEQYF. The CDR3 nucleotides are TGTGCCAGCAGCCAAGAGGCAGGGGGCCAGTACGAGCAGTACTTC.

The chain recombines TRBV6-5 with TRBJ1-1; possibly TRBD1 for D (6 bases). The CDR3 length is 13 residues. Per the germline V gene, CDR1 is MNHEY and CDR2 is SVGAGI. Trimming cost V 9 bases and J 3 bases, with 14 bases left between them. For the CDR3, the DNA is TGTGCCAGTACACCGGCAGGGGACACTGAAGCTTTCTTT. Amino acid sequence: CASTPAGDTEAFF.

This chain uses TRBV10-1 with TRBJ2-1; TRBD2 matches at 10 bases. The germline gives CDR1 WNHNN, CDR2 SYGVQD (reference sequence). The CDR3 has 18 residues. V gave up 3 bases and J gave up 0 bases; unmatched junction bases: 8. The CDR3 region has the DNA TGCGCCAGCAGTGATCCCAGCGGGAGGGCCAGCTCCTACAATGAGCAGTTCTTC. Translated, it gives CASSDPSGRASSYNEQFF.

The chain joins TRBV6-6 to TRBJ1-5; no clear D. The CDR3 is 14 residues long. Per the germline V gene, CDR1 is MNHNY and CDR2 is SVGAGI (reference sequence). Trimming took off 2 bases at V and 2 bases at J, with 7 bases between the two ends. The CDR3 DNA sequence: TGTGCCAGCAGTTACACATATGGCAATCAGCCCCAGCATTTT. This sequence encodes CASSYTYGNQPQHF.

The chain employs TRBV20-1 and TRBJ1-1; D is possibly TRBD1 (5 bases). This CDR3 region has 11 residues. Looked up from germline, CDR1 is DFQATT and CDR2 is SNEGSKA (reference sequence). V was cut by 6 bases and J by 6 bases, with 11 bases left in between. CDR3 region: CSARGGAEAFF. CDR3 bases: TGCAGTGCGAGGGGCGGGGCTGAAGCTTTCTTT.

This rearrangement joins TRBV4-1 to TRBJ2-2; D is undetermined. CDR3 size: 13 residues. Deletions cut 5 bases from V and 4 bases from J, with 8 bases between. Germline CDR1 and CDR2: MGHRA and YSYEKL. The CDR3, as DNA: TGCGCCAGCAGCGACTCCTCCACCGGGGAGCTGTTTTTT. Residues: CASSDSSTGELFF.

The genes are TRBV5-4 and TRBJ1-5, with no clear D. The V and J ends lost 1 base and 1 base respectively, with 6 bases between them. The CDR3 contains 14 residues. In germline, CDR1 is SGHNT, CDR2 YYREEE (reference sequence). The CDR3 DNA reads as TGTGCCAGCAGCTTGAGAGGGAGCAATCAGCCCCAGCATTTT. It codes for CASSLRGSNQPQHF.

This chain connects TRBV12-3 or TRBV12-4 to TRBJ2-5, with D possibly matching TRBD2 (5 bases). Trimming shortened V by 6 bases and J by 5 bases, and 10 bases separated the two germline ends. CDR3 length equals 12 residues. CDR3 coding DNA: TGTGCCAGCAGGGGCTGGGAGGAGACCCAGTACTTC. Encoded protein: CASRGWEETQYF.

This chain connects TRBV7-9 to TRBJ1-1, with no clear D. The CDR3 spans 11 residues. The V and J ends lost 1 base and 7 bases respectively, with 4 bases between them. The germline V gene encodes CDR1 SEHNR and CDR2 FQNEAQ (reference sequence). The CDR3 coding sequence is TGTGCCAGCAGCTTAGGAGGTGAAGCTTTCTTT. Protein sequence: CASSLGGEAFF.